The next 30 T cell receptor beta chains were all read from a single sample in a study of blood T cell repertoires in COVID-19. Only in-frame clones appear in the TCRdb table, and some are missing; sequencing was by immunoSEQ multiplex PCR. Of about 150,000 clones in the sample, about 90% were seen once. The specimen sequenced was PBMCs or T cells enriched from blood (not recorded which). Receptors originate from a woman aged 45-65 years who had recovered from COVID-19.

This rearrangement joins TRBV6-5 to TRBJ1-1; unclear D gene. CDR3 length: 10 amino acids. Trimming cost V 7 bases and J 5 bases, with 5 bases left between them. Germline V CDR1 and CDR2: MNHEY, SVGAGI. The CDR3 protein is CASTQTEAFF. CDR3 in DNA: TGTGCCAGCACCCAAACTGAAGCTTTCTTT.

This clone has just a few counts. The V call is TRBV5-1, the J call TRBJ1-2; D possibly corresponds to TRBD1 (6 bases). V lost 4 bases to trimming and J lost 8 bases, with 18 bases between them. The germline CDR1 and CDR2 sequences are SGHRS and YFSETQ. The CDR3 consists of 14 residues. The CDR3 loop is CASSGEGQRPGYTF. The DNA for the CDR3 is TGCGCCAGCAGCGGCGAGGGACAAAGACCCGGCTACACCTTC.

The CDR3 protein is CASSDSDNTGELFF. The CDR3 DNA follows: TGTGCCAGCAGTGACAGCGATAACACCGGGGAGCTGTTTTTT. The chain combines TRBV11-3 with TRBJ2-2, with D perhaps matching TRBD1 (5 bases). Germline CDR1 is SGHNT and CDR2 is YENEEA. The length of the CDR3 is 14 residues. Trimming took 6 bases from V and 2 from J, leaving 10 bases between them.

CDR3 amino acids: CASSRPVNYGYTF. The CDR3 region has the DNA TGTGCCAGCAGCCGCCCAGTTAACTATGGCTACACCTTC. The rearrangement uses TRBV9 and TRBJ1-2, with no clear D. Germline CDR1 SGDLS, CDR2 YYNGEE. The V end lost 4 bases, the J end lost 1 base, and 8 bases lay between the germline ends. This CDR3 spans 13 amino acids. The variable domain in full, completed from reference TRBV9 and TRBJ1-2, reads DSGVTQTPKHLITATGQRVTLRCSPRSGDLSVYWYQQSLDQGLQFLIQYYNGEERAKGNILERFSAQQFPDLHSELNLSSLELGDSALYFCASSRPVNYGYTFGSGTRLTVV.

This chain links TRBV19 with TRBJ2-4; D is uncertain. V lost 7 bases and J lost 0, with 10 bases in between. The CDR3 runs 14 residues. The germline gives CDR1 LNHDA, CDR2 SQIVND (reference sequence). CDR3 sequence reads: CASTPTAAKNIQYF. Written as DNA, the CDR3 is TGTGCCAGTACCCCGACTGCAGCCAAAAACATTCAGTACTTC.

This clone was seen once. The rearrangement uses TRBV11-3 and TRBJ2-5, with TRBD2 matching over 13 bases. J was trimmed by 2 bases and V by 4 bases; bases with no gene match: 7. Germline V gives CDR1 SGHNT, CDR2 YENEEA. The CDR3 is made up of 17 amino acids. The DNA of the CDR3 is TGTGCCAGCAGCTATGGATTGACTAGCGGGAGGCAAGAGACCCAGTACTTC. Residues: CASSYGLTSGRQETQYF.

The CDR3 loop reads CATSRTWREKLFF. DNA for the CDR3: TGTGCCACCAGCAGGACATGGCGTGAAAAACTGTTTTTT. This chain connects TRBV15 to TRBJ1-4; D gene uncertain. V lost 3 bases to trimming and J lost 7 bases, with 9 bases between them. Germline loops: CDR1 LNHNV, CDR2 YYDKDF (reference sequence). The CDR3 is made up of 13 amino acids.

A few counts support this clone. The rearrangement uses TRBV21-1 and TRBJ1-6; the D call of TRBD1 is as the table states it, not checked on the DNA. TRBV21-1 is given as a pseudogene. There are 16 residues in the CDR3. The CDR3 DNA reads TGTGCCAGCAGCAAAGAGGTTGGGGGCTCCCATTCACCCCTCCACTTT. It encodes CASSKEVGGSHSPLHF.

The chain employs TRBV11-2 and TRBJ1-6, with D perhaps matching TRBD1 (5 bases). The V and J ends lost 5 bases and 9 bases respectively, with 8 bases between them. The germline CDR1 and CDR2 sequences are SGHAT and FQNNGV. The CDR3 covers 12 residues. The CDR3 DNA is TGTGCCAGCAGCCCGGGACTTTCACCCCTCCACTTT. The encoded protein is CASSPGLSPLHF.

The chain employs TRBV4-2 and TRBJ2-1; D possibly corresponds to TRBD2 (6 bases). The CDR3 is made up of 14 amino acids. Germline loops: CDR1 LGHNA, CDR2 YNFKEQ. Trimming pared 1 base from V and 8 bases from J, leaving 12 bases between. CDR3 coding DNA: TGTGCCAGCAGCCAAGGGGACTCGAACGATGAGCAGTTCTTC. This gives the protein CASSQGDSNDEQFF.

The V gene is TRBV19, the J gene TRBJ1-5; the D is unclear. Deletions cut 6 bases from V and 0 bases from J, with 9 bases between. Per germline, CDR1 LNHDA and CDR2 SQIVND (reference sequence). This CDR3 region has 14 residues. CDR3 loop: CASRATASNQPQHF. The CDR3 nucleotides read TGTGCCAGTAGGGCTACAGCTAGCAATCAGCCCCAGCATTTT.

CDR3 region: CASSYSLQGGSYEQYF. CDR3 nucleotide sequence: TGTGCCAGCAGTTACTCTTTACAGGGGGGATCCTACGAGCAGTACTTC. The genes are TRBV6-5 and TRBJ2-7; 8 nucleotides match TRBD1. The CDR3 is made up of 16 amino acids. V shed 0 bases and J 1 base; nucleotides not matched to a gene: 5. The germline CDR1 and CDR2 sequences are MNHEY and SVGAGI.

The chain has TRBV9 and TRBJ2-1, with TRBD2 matching 12 bases. The germline gives CDR1 SGDLS, CDR2 YYNGEE. The CDR3 totals 16 residues. Unmatched junction bases numbered 5, after V lost 1 base and J lost 6 bases. This CDR3 is CASSVRGLAGLNEQFF. CDR3 bases: TGTGCCAGCAGCGTAAGAGGACTAGCGGGGCTCAATGAGCAGTTCTTC.

The chain carries TRBV7-3 and TRBJ2-1; 8 nucleotides match TRBD1. The CDR3 has 16 residues. The germline V gene has CDR1 SGHTA and CDR2 FQGTGA. V lost 1 base and J lost 4; bases outside the gene matches: 6. The CDR3 loop is CASSLSTTGAYNEQFF. CDR3 in DNA: TGTGCCAGCAGCTTAAGTACGACAGGGGCATACAATGAGCAGTTCTTC.

CDR3 amino acids: CTSSLETPRRGTYEQYF. As DNA, the CDR3 is TGCACCAGCAGCCTAGAAACCCCCCGGAGGGGTACCTACGAGCAGTACTTC. This chain uses TRBV1 with TRBJ2-7; no DNA check was done on the table's D call, TRBD2. TRBV1 is assigned pseudogene status. The CDR3 length is 17 residues.

CDR3: CASTEGTGNQPQHF. CDR3 DNA: TGTGCCAGCACGGAAGGGACAGGCAATCAGCCCCAGCATTTT. This chain connects TRBV2 to TRBJ1-5; the match to TRBD1 covers 7 bases. The CDR3 covers 14 residues. CDR1 SNHLY and CDR2 FYNNEI come from the germline V gene. V trimming: 7 bases; J trimming: 2 bases; junction bases outside the gene matches: 5.

The genes are TRBV6-6 and TRBJ1-1, with TRBD1 as a possible D gene (5 bases). V dropped 8 bases and J dropped 7 bases, with 11 bases sitting between them. CDR1 is MNHNY, CDR2 SVGAGI, per germline (reference sequence). The CDR3 is 11 residues long. The CDR3 spells CASVMTVEAFF. Written as DNA, the CDR3 is TGTGCCAGCGTAATGACAGTTGAAGCTTTCTTT.

This chain uses TRBV30 with TRBJ1-2, with 11 bases fitting TRBD1. Trimming took 0 bases from V and 7 from J; bases not matched to a gene: 7. CDR3 size: 15 residues. Germline assignment: CDR1 GTSNPN and CDR2 SVGIG (reference sequence). This CDR3 is CAWSVVLGTGGGYTF. In DNA, the CDR3 is TGTGCCTGGAGTGTAGTTCTCGGGACAGGGGGTGGCTACACCTTC.

This chain connects TRBV5-1 to TRBJ2-3, with D maybe TRBD2 (5 bases). The length of the CDR3 is 13 residues. CDR1 is SGHRS and CDR2 is YFSETQ in the germline V gene. Trimming cost V 4 bases and J 5 bases, with 11 bases left between them. CDR3 sequence reads: CASSEGSKDTQYF. The CDR3 DNA reads TGCGCCAGCAGCGAGGGTTCTAAAGATACGCAGTATTTT. Full variable domain (rest looked up from reference TRBV5-1 and TRBJ2-3): KAGVTQTPRYLIKTRGQQVTLSCSPISGHRSVSWYQQTPGQGLQFLFEYFSETQRNKGNFPGRFSGRQFSNSRSEMNVSTLELGDSALYLCASSEGSKDTQYFGPGTRLTVL.

V gene TRBV7-9 combines with J gene TRBJ1-2; D remains unclear. This CDR3 is built from 13 residues. Germline V lookup: CDR1 SEHNR, CDR2 FQNEAQ (reference sequence). Trimming pared 0 bases from V and 7 bases from J, leaving 9 bases between. Here the CDR3 reads CASSLASAPGYTF. Written as DNA, the CDR3 is TGTGCCAGCAGCTTAGCCAGCGCTCCTGGCTACACCTTC.

The chain combines TRBV19 with TRBJ2-3; D may be TRBD1 (5 bases). The CDR3 loop spans 15 amino acids. The V gene's germline CDR1 is LNHDA and CDR2 SQIVND (reference sequence). The germline V and J ends were trimmed by 3 bases and 0 bases, with 10 bases remaining between them. CDR3 amino acids: CASSMGSGSTDTQYF. The CDR3 DNA sequence: TGTGCCAGTAGTATGGGCTCAGGGAGCACAGATACGCAGTATTTT.

This clone was seen more than once but under ten times. The chain has TRBV30 and TRBJ1-1; D may be TRBD1 (6 bases). Germline V CDR1 and CDR2: GTSNPN, SVGIG (reference sequence). There are 12 residues in the CDR3. Trimming took 2 bases from V and 4 from J, leaving 8 bases between them. The CDR3 reads CAWSTGITEAFF. Here the CDR3 DNA reads TGTGCCTGGAGTACAGGGATCACTGAAGCTTTCTTT.

The chain uses TRBV28 and TRBJ2-1; 9 bases fit TRBD1. The CDR3 length is 14 residues. Germline assignment: CDR1 MDHEN and CDR2 SYDVKM. V was clipped by 0 bases and J by 7 bases; unmatched bases: 1. The CDR3 region has the DNA TGTGCCAGCAGTTTATGGGGGACAGGGAATGAGCAGTTCTTC. Its translation: CASSLWGTGNEQFF. The whole variable domain, filled in from reference TRBV28 and TRBJ2-1, reads DVKVTQSSRYLVKRTGEKVFLECVQDMDHENMFWYRQDPGLGLRLIYFSYDVKMKEKGDIPEGYSVSREKKERFSLILESASTNQTSMYLCASSLWGTGNEQFFGPGTRLTVL.

CDR3 region: CASSIELAGGNEQFF. CDR3 coding DNA: TGTGCCAGCAGTATAGAACTAGCGGGAGGGAATGAGCAGTTCTTC. This sequence joins TRBV2 and TRBJ2-1; TRBD2 matches at 13 bases. This CDR3 spans 15 amino acids. CDR1 is SNHLY, CDR2 FYNNEI, per germline. With V trimmed by 5 bases and J by 7 bases, 5 bases remained unmatched.

V is TRBV11-2 and J is TRBJ1-1; D is unclear. The germline CDR1 and CDR2 sequences are SGHAT and FQNNGV. Trimming removed 2 bases at V and 0 bases at J, with 4 bases between. This CDR3 has 13 amino acids. The CDR3 reads CASSLTVNTEAFF. The CDR3 nucleotides are TGTGCCAGCAGCTTAACGGTGAACACTGAAGCTTTCTTT.

V and J are TRBV13 and TRBJ2-7; the match to TRBD1 covers 8 bases. The germline V gene encodes CDR1 PRHDT and CDR2 FYEKMQ (reference sequence). The CDR3 consists of 13 residues. Unmatched junction bases numbered 1, after V lost 6 bases and J lost 0 bases. The CDR3 DNA reads as TGTGCCAGCAGGCAGGGGGCCTCCTACGAGCAGTACTTC. Translated: CASRQGASYEQYF.

The chain is built from TRBV10-3 and TRBJ2-7; D perhaps matches TRBD2 (5 bases). The CDR3 length is 12 residues. CDR1 ENHRY and CDR2 SYGVKD come from the germline V gene. V gave up 2 bases and J gave up 5 bases, with 7 bases separating them. CDR3 DNA sequence: TGTGCCATCAGTGAGCGGGAAAACGAGCAGTACTTC. As protein: CAISERENEQYF.

This chain uses TRBV4-1 with TRBJ2-1; TRBD2 matches at 11 bases. The trim removed 3 bases at V and 7 bases at J, leaving 8 bases unmatched. The CDR3 is made up of 16 amino acids. Germline CDR1 MGHRA, CDR2 YSYEKL. The CDR3 protein is CASSQWTSGYVNEQFF. The CDR3 DNA reads TGCGCCAGCAGCCAGTGGACTAGCGGGTATGTGAATGAGCAGTTCTTC.

The chain joins TRBV18 to TRBJ1-1, with 7 bases fitting TRBD1. Trimming took 6 bases from V and 2 from J; bases not matched to a gene: 6. This CDR3 is 14 amino acids long. Per the germline V gene, CDR1 is KGHSH and CDR2 is LQKENI. DNA for the CDR3: TGTGCCAGCTCCAGGACAGGTCAAAACACTGAAGCTTTCTTT. Amino acid sequence: CASSRTGQNTEAFF.

V usage is TRBV30 and J usage is TRBJ2-1; 13 bases agree with TRBD2. V lost 4 bases, J lost 5 bases, and 8 bases stayed unmatched. Germline V gene lookup returns CDR1 GTSNPN and CDR2 SVGIG (reference sequence). The CDR3 is made up of 16 amino acids. The CDR3 sequence: CAWNLLAGGWDNEQFF. In DNA, the CDR3 is TGTGCCTGGAATTTACTAGCGGGAGGGTGGGACAATGAGCAGTTCTTC.